The sequence of this TCR beta chain was determined in a study of blood T cell repertoires in COVID-19. Sequencing was performed with immunoSEQ multiplex PCR; in TCRdb, only in-frame clones are kept and a portion is missing. The sample comprises 15,000 to 20,000 clones, over 75% of which are singletons, and around 17% rests with the top ten. The germline gives CDR1 SGDLS, CDR2 YYNGEE. The V gene end was trimmed by 5 bases and the J gene end by 4 bases; junction bases not matched to a gene: 9. The CDR3 spans 15 residues. The sequencing input was peripheral blood. This chain uses TRBV9 with TRBJ2-1; 7 positions match TRBD1. This sequence originates from a human donor with active COVID-19. The donor label of this sample is uncertain. CDR3 in amino acids: CASSPAQGRYNEQFF. For the CDR3, the DNA is TGTGCCAGCAGTCCCGCACAGGGGCGGTACAATGAGCAGTTCTTC.